This T cell receptor beta chain was sequenced for a study of blood T cell repertoires in COVID-19 (TCRdb year 2020). Study-level background: Collaborator samples came from the United States, Italy and Spain and covered acute and convalescent phases of COVID-19. The prospective study material was composed of cDNA or gDNA derived from T cells, B-cell-depleted T cells, or PBMCs. Subjects who had been exposed to COVID-19, were actively infected with it, or had recovered from it provided the deeply sampled blood TCRbeta repertoires that made up the dataset. The repertoires were made available in a free public database intended to serve as a resource for research on the immune response to SARS-CoV-2. The samples were drawn from two sources: the first 160 participants of the ongoing ImmuneRACE study, and over 950 subjects contributed by 6 global collaborators. A de-identified subject ID, COVID-19 status, age in years and sex were almost always included in the sample metadata. HLA class I and class II types, where available, came from metadata supplied by the sample provider rather than from assay-based typing. The paper's findings and limits, for the study overall: How much clinical and demographic metadata was included differed by source and by participant, and the metadata was provided uncurated.

CDR1 is given as SGHTA and CDR2 as FQGNSA, both from the germline V gene. V and J are trimmed by 5 bases and 4 bases, and the gene matches miss 5 bases of the junction. Including cysteine and phenylalanine, the CDR3 has 15 amino acids. Only CDR3 DNA is held: 45 bases, read in frame from base 1. The immunoSEQ Assay, a bias-controlled multiplex PCR, was used to amplify TCRbeta CDR3 regions from genomic DNA. On the authors' methods: The number of nucleated cells in each sample was estimated from the amplification of reference gene primers within the assay. Sequence reads were collapsed and filtered to measure the absolute abundance of every unique TCRbeta CDR3 rearrangement. Productive Simpson clonality was computed per sample as the square root of Simpson's diversity index over productive rearrangements. Imported from immuneACCESS, the table was reduced by TCRdb to in-frame sequences with V and J called. These copies leave out some clones; in studies compared against another copy, an unresolved V gene accounts for under half, and the cause of the remainder is not known. That table gives V, J and clone size, and the DNA gave D and trimming. In this sample the table shows approximately 140,000 clones, approximately 90% of which occur a single time. The leading ten clones occupy 25% to 30% of the sample.

Each collaborating institution followed its own protocols to collect whole blood in K2EDTA tubes. For TCRbeta analysis, collaborators shipped samples in one of three forms: frozen whole blood, isolated PBMCs, or DNA extracted from either of those sample types. As regards this clone: There is no known antigen for this receptor. No much larger clone exists at a distance of one base, and base qualities are not known.

This TCR was recovered from a human donor in a cohort sampled during active COVID-19. The chain uses TRBV7-2 and TRBJ2-2, with 9 middle bases fitting TRBD1. The specimen was peripheral blood. The CDR3 reads CASSDRGGSTGELFF. The base sequence is TGTGCCAGCAGCGACAGGGGGGGGTCCACCGGGGAGCTGTTTTTT.